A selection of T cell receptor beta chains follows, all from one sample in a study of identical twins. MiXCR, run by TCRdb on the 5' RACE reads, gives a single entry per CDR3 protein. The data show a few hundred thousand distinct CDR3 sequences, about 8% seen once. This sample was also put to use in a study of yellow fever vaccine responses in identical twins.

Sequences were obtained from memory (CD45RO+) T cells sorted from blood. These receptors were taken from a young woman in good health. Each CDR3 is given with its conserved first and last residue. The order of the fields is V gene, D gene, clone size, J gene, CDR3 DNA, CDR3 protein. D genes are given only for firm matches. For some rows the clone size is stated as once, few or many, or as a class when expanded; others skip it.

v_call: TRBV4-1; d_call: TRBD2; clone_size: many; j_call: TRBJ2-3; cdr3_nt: TGCGCCAGCAGCCAGCGGGGGGGAAATAGCGGGGCCGATACGCAGTATTTT; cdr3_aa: CASSQRGGNSGADTQYF
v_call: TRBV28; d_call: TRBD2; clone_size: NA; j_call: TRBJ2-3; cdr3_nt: TGTGCCAGCAGGGGTAGCGGGGGGTCCGCAGATACGCAGTATTTT; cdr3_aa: CASRGSGGSADTQYF
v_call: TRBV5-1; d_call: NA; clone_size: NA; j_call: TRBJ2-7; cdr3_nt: TGCGCCAGCAGCTTGGCCCTCGGCGGATCCTACGAGCAGTACTTC; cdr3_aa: CASSLALGGSYEQYF
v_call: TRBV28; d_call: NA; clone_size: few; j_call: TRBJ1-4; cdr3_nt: TGTGCCAGCAGTTTTATGAATGAAAAACTGTTTTTT; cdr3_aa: CASSFMNEKLFF
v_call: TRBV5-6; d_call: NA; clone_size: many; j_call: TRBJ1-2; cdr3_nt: TGTGCCAGCAGCTTGGTGGTGGGGTCCGGAGGCTACACCTTC; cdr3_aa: CASSLVVGSGGYTF
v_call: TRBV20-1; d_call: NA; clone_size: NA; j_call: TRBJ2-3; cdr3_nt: TGCAGTGCCCCCCGAGGCGGCTATTCCACAGATACGCAGTATTTT; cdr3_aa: CSAPRGGYSTDTQYF
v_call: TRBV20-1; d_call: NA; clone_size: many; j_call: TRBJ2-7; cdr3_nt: TGCAGTGCTAGAGAAGGAGCGGGCAACTCCTACGAGCAGTACTTC; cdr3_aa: CSAREGAGNSYEQYF
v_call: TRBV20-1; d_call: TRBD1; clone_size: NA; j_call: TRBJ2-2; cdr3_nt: TGCAGTGCTAGTGAGGGGGCGGGCACCGGGGAGCTGTTTTTT; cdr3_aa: CSASEGAGTGELFF
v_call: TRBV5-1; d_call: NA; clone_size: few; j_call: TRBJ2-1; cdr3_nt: TGCGCCAGCAGCTTGGACGGGGGAGGACCAACGAATGAGCAGTTCTTC; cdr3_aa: CASSLDGGGPTNEQFF
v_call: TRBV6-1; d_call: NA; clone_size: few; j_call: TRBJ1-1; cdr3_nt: TGTGCCAGCAGTACAACGGGAGACGCGAACACTGAAGCTTTCTTT; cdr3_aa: CASSTTGDANTEAFF
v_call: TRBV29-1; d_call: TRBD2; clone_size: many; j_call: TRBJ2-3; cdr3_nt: TGCAGCGTTGACCCGGGACTAGCGGGAGGGCTCGCCATCGGGGATACGCAGTATTTT; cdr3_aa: CSVDPGLAGGLAIGDTQYF
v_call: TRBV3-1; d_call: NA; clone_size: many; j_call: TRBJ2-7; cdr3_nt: TGTGCCAGCAGCCAAGGACCCGGGAGCTCCTACGAGCAGTACTTC; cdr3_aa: CASSQGPGSSYEQYF
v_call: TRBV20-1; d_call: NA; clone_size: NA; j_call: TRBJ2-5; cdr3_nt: TGCAGTGCTGCTCAGCGGGAAGAGACCCAGTACTTC; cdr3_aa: CSAAQREETQYF
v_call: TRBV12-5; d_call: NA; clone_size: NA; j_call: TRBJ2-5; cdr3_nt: TGTGCTAGTCGGCCAGCGGGAGAGACCCAGTACTTC; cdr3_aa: CASRPAGETQYF
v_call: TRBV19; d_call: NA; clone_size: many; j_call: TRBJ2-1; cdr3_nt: TGTGCCACGGAGGGGTCCTACAATGAGCAGTTCTTC; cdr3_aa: CATEGSYNEQFF
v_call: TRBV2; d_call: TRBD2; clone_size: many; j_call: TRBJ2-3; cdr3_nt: TGTGCCAGCAGTGGTTTAGCGGGGTCCACAGATACGCAGTATTTT; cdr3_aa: CASSGLAGSTDTQYF
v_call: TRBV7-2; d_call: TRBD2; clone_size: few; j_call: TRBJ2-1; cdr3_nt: TGTGCCAGCAGGTTGGGACTAGCGGGGTACAATGAGCAGTTCTTC; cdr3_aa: CASRLGLAGYNEQFF
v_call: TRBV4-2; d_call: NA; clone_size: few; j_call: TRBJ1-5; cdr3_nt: TGTGCCAGCAGCCAAGAAAAGTGGAAAGGGCCCCAGCATTTT; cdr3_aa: CASSQEKWKGPQHF
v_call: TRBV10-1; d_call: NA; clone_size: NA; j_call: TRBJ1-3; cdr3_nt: TGCGCCAGCAGTTCACGGCCGGGAGACACCACATATTTT; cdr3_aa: CASSSRPGDTTYF
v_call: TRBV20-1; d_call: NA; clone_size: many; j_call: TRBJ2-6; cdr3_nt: TGCAGTGCTAGAGACGGACCTATTACTGGGGCCAACGTCCTGACTTTC; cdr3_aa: CSARDGPITGANVLTF
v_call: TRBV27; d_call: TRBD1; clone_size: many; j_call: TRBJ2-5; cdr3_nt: TGTGCCAGCAGTACCATCCGGGACAGTCGGGAGACCCAGTACTTC; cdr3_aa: CASSTIRDSRETQYF
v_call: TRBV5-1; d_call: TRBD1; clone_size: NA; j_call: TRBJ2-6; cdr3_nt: TGCGCCAGCAGCTCTAGACAGGGGACTGGGGCCAACGTCCTGACTTTC; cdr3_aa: CASSSRQGTGANVLTF
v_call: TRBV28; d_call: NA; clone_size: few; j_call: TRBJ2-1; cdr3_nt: TGTGCCAGCAGTTTCGGAGGGGGCTCCTACAATGAGCAGTTCTTC; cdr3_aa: CASSFGGGSYNEQFF
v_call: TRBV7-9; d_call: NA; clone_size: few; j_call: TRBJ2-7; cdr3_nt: TGTGCCAGCAGCCCTATGACGGCCTCCTACGAGCAGTACTTC; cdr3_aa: CASSPMTASYEQYF
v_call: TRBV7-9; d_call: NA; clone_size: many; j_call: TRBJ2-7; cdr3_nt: TGTGCCAGCAGCCCCCCCCGACCTTCCTACGAGCAGTACTTC; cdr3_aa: CASSPPRPSYEQYF
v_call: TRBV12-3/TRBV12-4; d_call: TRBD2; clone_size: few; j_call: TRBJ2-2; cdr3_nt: TGTGCCAGCAGTCCAGGGACTAGCGAACACACCGGGGAGCTGTTTTTT; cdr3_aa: CASSPGTSEHTGELFF
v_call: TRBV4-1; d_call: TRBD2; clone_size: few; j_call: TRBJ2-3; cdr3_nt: TGCGCCAGCAGCCAACCACTAGCGGGCACAGATACGCAGTATTTT; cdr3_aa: CASSQPLAGTDTQYF
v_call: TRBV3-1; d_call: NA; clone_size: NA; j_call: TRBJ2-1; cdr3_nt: TGTGCCAGCAGCCAAGATAGAGGGGGTAATGAGCAGTTCTTC; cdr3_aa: CASSQDRGGNEQFF
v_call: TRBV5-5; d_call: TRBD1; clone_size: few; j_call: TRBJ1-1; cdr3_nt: TGTGCCAGCAGCTTGGCGGGGACAGGGCGGGGCACTGAAGCTTTCTTT; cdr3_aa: CASSLAGTGRGTEAFF
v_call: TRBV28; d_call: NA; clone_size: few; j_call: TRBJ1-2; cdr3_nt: TGTGCCAGCAGGTTCCCGGACAGTCCCTATGGCTACACCTTC; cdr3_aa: CASRFPDSPYGYTF
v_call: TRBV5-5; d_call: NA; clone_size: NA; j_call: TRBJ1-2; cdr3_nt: TGTGCCAGCAGCTTGGTCCCGGGTTCTAACTATGGCTACACCTTC; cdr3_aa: CASSLVPGSNYGYTF
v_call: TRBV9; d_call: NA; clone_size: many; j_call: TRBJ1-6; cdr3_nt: TGTGCCAGCAGCGTCCTTAATTCACCCCTCCACTTT; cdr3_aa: CASSVLNSPLHF
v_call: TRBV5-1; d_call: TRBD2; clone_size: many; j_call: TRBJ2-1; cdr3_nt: TGCGCCAGCAGCTTGGGTCGTCAGAGAGGCACTAGCGGGGAACACAATGAGCAGTTCTTC; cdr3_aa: CASSLGRQRGTSGEHNEQFF
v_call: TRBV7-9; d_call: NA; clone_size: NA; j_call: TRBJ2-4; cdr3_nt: TGTGCCAGCAGCTTCCAGGGAGACAAAAACATTCAGTACTTC; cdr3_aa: CASSFQGDKNIQYF
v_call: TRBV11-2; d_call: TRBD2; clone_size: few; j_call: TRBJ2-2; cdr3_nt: TGTGCCAGCAGCCCCACACCCGGGACTAGCGGGGGGGCCGGGGAGCTGTTTTTT; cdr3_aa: CASSPTPGTSGGAGELFF
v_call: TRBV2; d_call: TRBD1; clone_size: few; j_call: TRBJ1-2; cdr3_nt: TGTGCCAGCAATAGGGACAGGGTCTATGGCTACACCTTC; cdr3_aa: CASNRDRVYGYTF
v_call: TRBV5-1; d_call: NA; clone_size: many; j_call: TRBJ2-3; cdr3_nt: TGCGCCAGCAGCTTGTTACAAAACACAGATACGCAGTATTTT; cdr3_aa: CASSLLQNTDTQYF
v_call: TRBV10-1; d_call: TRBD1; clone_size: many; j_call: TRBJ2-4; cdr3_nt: TGCGCCAGCCCGATGACAGGGGAAGCCAAAAACATTCAGTACTTC; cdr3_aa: CASPMTGEAKNIQYF
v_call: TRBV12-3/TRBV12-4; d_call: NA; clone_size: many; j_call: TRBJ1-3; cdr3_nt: TGTGCCAGCAGCCGCCGGGGCTCTGGAAACACCATATATTTT; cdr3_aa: CASSRRGSGNTIYF
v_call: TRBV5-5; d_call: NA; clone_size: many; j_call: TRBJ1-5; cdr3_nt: TGTGCCAGCAGCTTGGGTCCAAGTCAGCCCCAGCATTTT; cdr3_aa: CASSLGPSQPQHF
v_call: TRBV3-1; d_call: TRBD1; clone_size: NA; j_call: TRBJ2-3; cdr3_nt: TGTGCCACCTCCAACGTACAGGGGAGTTATCTGGATACGCAGTATTTT; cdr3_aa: CATSNVQGSYLDTQYF
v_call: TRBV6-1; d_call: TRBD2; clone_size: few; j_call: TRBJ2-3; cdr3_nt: TGTGCCAGCAGTCGGACTAGCGGGGGGGCCGCGGATACGCAGTATTTT; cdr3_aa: CASSRTSGGAADTQYF
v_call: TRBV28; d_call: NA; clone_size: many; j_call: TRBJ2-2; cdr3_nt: TGTGCCAGCAGTTTACCCCTAGCTAGAGACACCGGGGAGCTGTTTTTT; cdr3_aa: CASSLPLARDTGELFF
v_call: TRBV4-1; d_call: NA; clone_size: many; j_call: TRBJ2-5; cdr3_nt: TGCGCCAGCAGCCGAGGAGGGGTTGGGGAGACCCAGTACTTC; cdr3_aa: CASSRGGVGETQYF
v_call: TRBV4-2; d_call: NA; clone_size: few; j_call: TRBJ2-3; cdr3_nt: TGTGCCAGCAGCCATTCAGACACAGATACGCAGTATTTT; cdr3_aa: CASSHSDTDTQYF
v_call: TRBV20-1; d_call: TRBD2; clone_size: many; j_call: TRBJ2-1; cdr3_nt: TGCAGTGCTAGAGATTGGGCGGGGGGTTTGAATGAGCAGTTCTTC; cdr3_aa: CSARDWAGGLNEQFF
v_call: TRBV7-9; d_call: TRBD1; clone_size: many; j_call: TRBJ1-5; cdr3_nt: TGTGCCAGCAGCTACACAGGGGCTGGATATAGCAATCAGCCCCAGCATTTT; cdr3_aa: CASSYTGAGYSNQPQHF
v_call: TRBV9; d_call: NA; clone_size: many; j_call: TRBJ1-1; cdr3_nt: TGTGCCAGCAGCGGGGATTTGAACACTGAAGCTTTCTTT; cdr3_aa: CASSGDLNTEAFF
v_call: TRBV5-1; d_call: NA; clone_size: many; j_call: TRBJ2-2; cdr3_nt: TGCGCCAGCAGCTTGCTCGCGGTTGTCGCGAACACCGGGGAGCTGTTTTTT; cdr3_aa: CASSLLAVVANTGELFF
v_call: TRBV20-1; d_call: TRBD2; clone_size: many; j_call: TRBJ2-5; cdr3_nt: TGCAGTGCTAGAGATATGGGGGGGACTGATATACGCGAGACCCAGTACTTC; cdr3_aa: CSARDMGGTDIRETQYF
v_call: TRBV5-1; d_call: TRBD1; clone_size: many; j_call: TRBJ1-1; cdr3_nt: TGCGCCAGCAGCTTCGGGACAGGAGAAGCTTTCTTT; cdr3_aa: CASSFGTGEAFF
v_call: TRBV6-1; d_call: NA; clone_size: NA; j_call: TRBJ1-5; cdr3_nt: TGTGCCAGCAGACCTGGACAGTCCTATAGCAATCAGCCCCAGCATTTT; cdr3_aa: CASRPGQSYSNQPQHF